This note documents a single T cell receptor (beta chain) sequence. The antigen remains unidentified. This entry belongs to a study of T cell responses to AZD1222 COVID-19 vaccine. General observations from the study: The study identified only six AZD1222 recipients as seropositive at baseline.

Clones were read by immunoSEQ multiplex PCR, and TCRdb kept only the in-frame ones, dropping some. The sample has approximately 270,000 clones; 90% to 95% are singletons. The TCR was taken from an adult who received the AZD1222 COVID-19 vaccine. Sequenced material: peripheral blood, taken 28 days after the second AZD1222 dose.

CDR3 protein: CASREGHPPAEQYF. Here the CDR3 DNA reads TGTGCCAGCAGAGAGGGACACCCACCGGCTGAGCAGTACTTC. V gene TRBV6-6 combines with J gene TRBJ2-7, with D possibly being TRBD1 (6 bases). From germline, CDR1 is MNHNY and CDR2 SVGAGI (reference sequence). V was shortened by 6 bases and J by 7 bases, with 19 bases between the two germline ends. This CDR3 is 14 amino acids long.